A selection of T cell receptor beta chains follows, all from one sample in a study of early T cells in non-severe SARS-CoV-2 infection. TCRdb re-called the 5' RACE reads through MiXCR, storing one row per CDR3 protein. Of around 30,000 distinct CDR3 sequences listed, about 4.8% are singletons. The sequenced material came from whole blood. The receptors here all came from an adult who was a healthcare worker with PCR-confirmed SARS-CoV-2 infection or an uninfected control (not recorded which). CDR3s include the opening cysteine and the closing phenylalanine or tryptophan. The order of the fields is CDR3 protein, clone size, J gene, V gene. The size field is filled for only some rows; it gives once, few, many or a size class.

CSVESDSSYEQYF,-,TRBJ2-7,TRBV29-1
CASSPSLGQETQYF,many,TRBJ2-5,TRBV18
CASGGGDTQYF,many,TRBJ2-3,TRBV7-9
CASSHSGPEQYF,-,TRBJ2-7,TRBV3-1
CASSLPSGNYNEQFF,many,TRBJ2-1,TRBV7-6
CSVSTGGTTYEQYF,many,TRBJ2-7,TRBV29-1
CSVSGLAGIEQYF,many,TRBJ2-7,TRBV29-1
CAWNRDRNTGELFF,-,TRBJ2-2,TRBV30
CSARVPGARGYTF,many,TRBJ1-2,TRBV20-1
CASSSGTSSYNEQFF,many,TRBJ2-1,TRBV9
CASSQDTGQGFSNTGELFF,many,TRBJ2-2,TRBV4-1
CASSPADRDSYNEQFF,many,TRBJ2-1,TRBV14
CASSPTLDRGKYEQFF,few,TRBJ2-1,TRBV5-4
CASSPNTGYNEQFF,many,TRBJ2-1,TRBV7-8
CASSLTSGSSDTQYF,many,TRBJ2-3,TRBV27
CASSQVGEQYF,many,TRBJ2-7,TRBV3-1
CASSYGWNEQYF,many,TRBJ2-7,TRBV3-1
CASSSLLAGGRQETQYF,many,TRBJ2-5,TRBV7-2
CASRAGTGVAYEQYF,few,TRBJ2-7,TRBV2
CASSIPPGRSNQPQHF,-,TRBJ1-5,TRBV19
CASSGTGRNTEAFF,many,TRBJ1-1,TRBV28
CASSRDSNQPQHF,many,TRBJ1-5,TRBV5-4
CASSYPLGASGKAKNIQYF,medium-sized,TRBJ2-4,TRBV6-5
CASRQGSNTGELFF,many,TRBJ2-2,TRBV19
CASSGGNTQYF,many,TRBJ2-3,TRBV11-2
CARLEPTRNTEAFF,few,TRBJ1-1,TRBV2
CAWSRQYNEQFF,few,TRBJ2-1,TRBV30
CASSQETPAGPYSTDTQYF,many,TRBJ2-3,TRBV3-2
CSARDLTDTQYF,-,TRBJ2-3,TRBV29-1
CASTPQGVTGELFF,-,TRBJ2-2,TRBV9
CASSLGLAGFTGELFF,few,TRBJ2-2,TRBV14
CASSRSMGISGANVLTF,many,TRBJ2-6,TRBV18
CASSLDVRRELAYF,many,TRBJ2-1,TRBV5-1
CAISGAGIGDTEAFF,medium-sized,TRBJ1-1,TRBV10-3
CASKGQMNTEAFF,-,TRBJ1-1,TRBV6-1
CSASGSLAGRDDTQYF,many,TRBJ2-3,TRBV20-1
CASSPWTSGGRHNEQFF,few,TRBJ2-1,TRBV6-2/TRBV6-3
CALGLASTGELFF,-,TRBJ2-2,TRBV10-3
CAISERGTSGNTDTQYF,-,TRBJ2-3,TRBV10-3
CASSAGTGPPRRYF,many,TRBJ2-3,TRBV7-2
CASSERAGSRSYNSPLHF,many,TRBJ1-6,TRBV18
CASRPDSFYEQYF,many,TRBJ2-7,TRBV5-1
CASSSPGTGSYNEQFF,many,TRBJ2-1,TRBV5-4
CASSQKDRNQPQHF,many,TRBJ1-5,TRBV12-3/TRBV12-4
CASSQDWSQGAFGDTQYF,many,TRBJ2-3,TRBV4-1
CASSYSLSGANVLTF,many,TRBJ2-6,TRBV14
CASSLSSSATQYF,many,TRBJ2-3,TRBV11-2
CSAERVVDQPQHF,many,TRBJ1-5,TRBV20-1
CASSYWGSNQPQHF,many,TRBJ1-5,TRBV6-2/TRBV6-3
CASSHSGTGINQPQHF,-,TRBJ1-5,TRBV25-1
CASSLAASENTIYF,many,TRBJ1-3,TRBV5-1
CASSQTGTGIHEQYF,-,TRBJ2-7,TRBV7-9
CASSSRQGRKNSPLHF,many,TRBJ1-6,TRBV6-5
CASSLTDSYEQYF,many,TRBJ2-7,TRBV2
CASSWDSSYNEQFF,many,TRBJ2-1,TRBV6-2/TRBV6-3
CASSPLGEKLFF,many,TRBJ1-4,TRBV5-1